This T cell receptor (beta chain) is drawn from a study of T-cell memory formation after mild COVID-19. The wider study: Each donor largely had its own TCR clusters.

In the case of this clonotype: Its antigen is currently unknown.

This CDR3 has 14 amino acids. The germline V gene encodes CDR1 MDHEN and CDR2 SYDVKM. The V end was cut by 2 bases, the J end by 4 bases, with 12 bases between. Employing constant-segment primers, 5'RACE generated TCR alpha and TCR beta cDNA libraries bearing sample barcodes and UMIs. TCRdb redid the calling of the 5' RACE reads with MiXCR, one entry per CDR3 protein. The sample lists approximately 250,000 distinct CDR3 sequences, around 16% seen once, with 22% in the top ten. Findings of the study overall: Clones shrinking from day 15 to 85 showed even CD4/CD8 mixes; later expanders tilted CD4+. Second-wave clones with a day 37 peak had unconfirmed SARS-CoV-2 specificity.

The TCR comes from a man in his late teens or twenties who had mild COVID-19 (a few samples of this study predate the infection). Cell type and time point are not known. Material: PBMCs or a T cell subset sorted from them (not recorded which). V is TRBV28 and J is TRBJ2-7; D perhaps matches TRBD1 (6 bases). CDR3 amino acids: CASSLLPRGYEQYV. CDR3 coding DNA: TGTGCCAGCAGTTTACTTCCCAGGGGTTACGAGCAGTACGTC.